The 29 T cell receptor beta chains given below trace back to one sample, sequenced in a study of blood T cell repertoires in COVID-19. The data were produced by immunoSEQ multiplex PCR, yet TCRdb's version contains in-frame clones alone and is incomplete. Of under 250,000 clones listed, roughly 84% were seen once; the top ten hold more than 9%. The sequencing sample was made of peripheral blood. These receptors originate from a man aged 45-65 years with active or convalescent COVID-19.

The chain recombines TRBV20-1 with TRBJ2-7, with D possibly matching TRBD2 (6 bases). Germline V gene sequence: CDR1 DFQATT, CDR2 SNEGSKA (reference sequence). V gave up 3 bases and J gave up 3 bases, with 18 bases separating them. This CDR3 comprises 15 residues. The CDR3 sequence is CSASGGLGGNYEQYF. The DNA of the CDR3 is TGCAGTGCTAGTGGAGGCCTGGGGGGAAACTACGAGCAGTACTTC.

V gene TRBV5-4 combines with J gene TRBJ2-7, with TRBD2 matching over 7 bases. The length of the CDR3 is 16 residues. V lost 0 bases, J lost 0 bases, and 6 bases stayed unmatched. Looked up from germline, CDR1 is SGHNT and CDR2 is YYREEE (reference sequence). The CDR3 loop reads CASSLGLGGSSYEQYF. The CDR3 DNA is TGTGCCAGCAGCTTGGGATTAGGCGGGAGCTCCTACGAGCAGTACTTC.

The gene calls are TRBV5-1 and TRBJ1-1, with a possible D match to TRBD1 (5 bases). The CDR3 contains 13 residues. Per the germline V gene, CDR1 is SGHRS and CDR2 is YFSETQ. The ends were cut back, 0 bases at V and 7 bases at J, with 10 bases in the middle. For the CDR3, the DNA is TGCGCCAGCAGCTTGGCCGCTAGGGGTGAAGCTTTCTTT. Its translation is CASSLAARGEAFF.

This clone was detected only once. V gene TRBV19 combines with J gene TRBJ1-5; possibly TRBD1 for D (5 bases). Trimming took 5 bases from V and 0 from J, leaving 8 bases between them. The CDR3 covers 14 residues. Germline CDR1 and CDR2: LNHDA and SQIVND (reference sequence). For the CDR3, the DNA is TGTGCCAGTAGTTGGGGCGATAGCAATCAGCCCCAGCATTTT. Its protein is CASSWGDSNQPQHF.

The V call is TRBV24-1, the J call TRBJ2-5, with 9 bases aligning to TRBD2. Germline trimming cut 1 base from V and 4 bases from J; bases unmatched to any gene: 6. The germline V gene has CDR1 KGHDR and CDR2 SFDVKD. The CDR3 extends over 16 amino acids. The CDR3 loop reads CATSDLAREGRETQYF. CDR3 DNA sequence: TGTGCCACCAGTGATTTAGCGCGGGAGGGCCGAGAGACCCAGTACTTC.

A few counts support this clone. The chain carries TRBV2 and TRBJ1-1; D is undetermined. CDR3 length equals 14 residues. V was trimmed by 1 base and J by 1 base, leaving 7 bases between them. Germline V CDR1 and CDR2: SNHLY, FYNNEI. The CDR3 bases are TGTGCCAGCAGTGAAGGGGCAAGGAACACTGAAGCTTTCTTT. This gives the protein CASSEGARNTEAFF.

The chain employs TRBV23-1 and TRBJ2-7; D is possibly TRBD1 (5 bases). TRBV23-1 is an open reading frame whose function is uncertain. The V and J ends lost 3 bases and 3 bases respectively, with 21 bases between them. CDR3 length equals 17 residues. The CDR3 loop is CASSHPPDSLLYYEQYV. Here the CDR3 DNA reads TGCGCCAGCAGTCACCCCCCCGACAGCCTCTTATACTACGAGCAGTACGTC.

This chain joins TRBV28 and TRBJ2-3; 9 nucleotides align to TRBD1. Germline loops: CDR1 MDHEN, CDR2 SYDVKM. The trim removed 1 base at V and 5 bases at J, leaving 10 bases unmatched. This CDR3 has 17 residues. The chain's CDR3 is CASSLFTGGRQGDTQYF. In DNA, the CDR3 is TGTGCCAGCAGTTTATTTACAGGGGGCCGACAGGGAGATACGCAGTATTTT.

CDR3 DNA sequence: TGTGCCAGCAGTGAAAGTTTAGCCGACGGGACTGAAGCTTTCTTT. The encoded protein is CASSESLADGTEAFF. V usage is TRBV6-1 and J usage is TRBJ1-1; D gene ambiguous. The CDR3 spans 15 residues. Germline CDR1 and CDR2: MNHNS and SASEGT. V was pared by 2 bases and J by 5 bases, with 15 bases between.

DNA of the CDR3: TGTGCCAGCAGCGGAAAAGACAGGTATGGCTACACCTTC. Protein: CASSGKDRYGYTF. V gene TRBV3-1 (or the pseudogene TRBV3-2) combines with J gene TRBJ1-2; a possible D gene is TRBD1 (6 bases). Germline V CDR1 and CDR2: LGHDT, YNNKEL (reference sequence). This CDR3 is 13 amino acids long. V gave up 5 bases and J gave up 5 bases, with 12 bases separating them.

The rearrangement uses TRBV19 and TRBJ1-1, with D hard to call. Trimming pared 3 bases from V and 1 base from J, leaving 15 bases between. Germline V gene lookup returns CDR1 LNHDA and CDR2 SQIVND (reference sequence). The CDR3 is 16 residues long. The CDR3 here is CASSIVGVSENTEAFF. For the CDR3, the DNA is TGTGCCAGTAGTATCGTCGGGGTATCAGAGAACACTGAAGCTTTCTTT.

This chain connects TRBV23-1 to TRBJ2-1, with 9 bases aligning to TRBD1. Being an ORF, TRBV23-1 has a function that is uncertain. This CDR3 region has 13 residues. The V and J ends lost 6 bases and 8 bases, in that order; junction bases with no gene match: 5. This CDR3 reads CASSPGQGYEQFF. CDR3 sequence (DNA): TGCGCCAGCAGCCCGGGACAGGGCTATGAGCAGTTCTTC.

The rearrangement uses TRBV5-4 and TRBJ2-7; D unresolved. The V end was cut by 1 base, the J end by 7 bases, with 6 bases between. Germline V gene lookup returns CDR1 SGHNT and CDR2 YYREEE (reference sequence). The CDR3 extends over 11 amino acids. The CDR3 nucleotides read TGTGCCAGCAGCTTGATGAGTGAGCAGTACGTC. Translation gives CASSLMSEQYV.

This sequence joins TRBV5-1 and TRBJ2-1; D might be TRBD2 (6 bases). Per germline, CDR1 SGHRS and CDR2 YFSETQ. The CDR3 spans 16 residues. V shed 2 bases and J shed 0 bases, with 12 bases lying between them. The CDR3 DNA follows: TGCGCCAGCAGCTTAACCGGGACTGCCTCCTACAATGAGCAGTTCTTC. It specifies CASSLTGTASYNEQFF.

This clone appeared once. The chain couples TRBV5-6 to TRBJ2-1; possible D gene TRBD2, 6 bases. This CDR3 has 13 residues. The germline V gene has CDR1 SGHDT and CDR2 YYEEEE. Trimming removed 6 bases from V and 3 bases from J, with 10 bases in between. The CDR3 loop reads CASTEGLYNEQFF. The CDR3 DNA sequence: TGTGCCAGCACGGAGGGGCTCTACAATGAGCAGTTCTTC.

The V and J genes are TRBV29-1 and TRBJ2-2, with 11 bases that match TRBD2. This CDR3 spans 16 amino acids. J gave up 8 bases and V 2 bases, and 10 bases lay outside the gene matches. Germline CDR1 SQVTM, CDR2 ANQGSEA. The CDR3 nucleotides are TGCAGCGTTGAAAATCCACTAGCGGGAGAAAGGGGGGAGCTGTTTTTT. As protein: CSVENPLAGERGELFF.

The V call is TRBV28, the J call TRBJ1-4; D may be TRBD1 (5 bases). The CDR3 spans 14 residues. Per germline, CDR1 MDHEN and CDR2 SYDVKM. V shed 3 bases and J shed 6 bases, with 11 bases lying between them. CDR3 loop: CASSFHGGDEKLFF. The CDR3 DNA is TGTGCCAGCAGTTTTCACGGAGGGGATGAAAAACTGTTTTTT. Full variable domain (outside the CDR3, taken from reference TRBV28 and TRBJ1-4): DVKVTQSSRYLVKRTGEKVFLECVQDMDHENMFWYRQDPGLGLRLIYFSYDVKMKEKGDIPEGYSVSREKKERFSLILESASTNQTSMYLCASSFHGGDEKLFFGSGTQLSVL.

The chain couples TRBV11-2 to TRBJ2-3, with D perhaps matching TRBD2 (5 bases). Deletions cut 3 bases from V and 4 bases from J, with 11 bases between. The germline gives CDR1 SGHAT, CDR2 FQNNGV. This CDR3 spans 14 amino acids. The CDR3, as DNA: TGTGCCAGCAGCTTTGGTAGCGTAGCAGATACGCAGTATTTT. Encoded protein: CASSFGSVADTQYF.

V is TRBV27 and J is TRBJ2-1, with a tentative D call TRBD1 (6 bases). The CDR3 length is 14 residues. Trimming took off 2 bases at V and 4 bases at J, with 9 bases between the two ends. Germline CDR1 is MNHEY and CDR2 is SMNVEV (reference sequence). This chain's CDR3 is CASSLRGGYNEQFF. The CDR3, as DNA: TGTGCCAGCAGTTTACGAGGGGGTTACAATGAGCAGTTCTTC.

The chain joins TRBV7-2 to TRBJ1-5; TRBD1 agrees at 7 bases. Germline trimming cut 5 bases from V and 7 bases from J; bases unmatched to any gene: 8. The CDR3 runs to 14 residues. The germline CDR1 and CDR2 sequences are SGHTA and FQGNSA. The CDR3 is CASSTRQGGQPQHF. DNA for the CDR3: TGTGCCAGCAGCACCAGACAGGGTGGGCAGCCCCAGCATTTT.

The chain links TRBV7-3 to TRBJ2-2; D is uncertain. Trimming took 5 bases from V and 7 from J, leaving 11 bases between them. The CDR3 runs to 13 residues. Germline CDR1 SGHTA, CDR2 FQGTGA. DNA for the CDR3: TGTGCCAGCAGCCCGATGGTCAGCGGGGAGCTGTTTTTT. Its translation is CASSPMVSGELFF.

V usage is TRBV19 and J usage is TRBJ1-2, with a weak D call TRBD1 (6 bases). Germline values: CDR1 LNHDA, CDR2 SQIVND (reference sequence). Trimming removed 3 bases at V and 1 base at J, with 9 bases between. The CDR3 spans 14 residues. The CDR3 is CASSIEGDNYGYTF. DNA of the CDR3: TGTGCCAGTAGTATCGAGGGGGATAACTATGGCTACACCTTC.

The chain employs TRBV29-1 and TRBJ2-2; D is unclear. V dropped 5 bases and J dropped 2 bases, with 3 bases sitting between them. CDR3 length: 11 residues. Germline CDR1 is SQVTM and CDR2 is ANQGSEA. The CDR3 reads CSVHNTGELFF. The CDR3 nucleotides read TGCAGCGTTCATAACACCGGGGAGCTGTTTTTT.

The sample holds a few counts of this clone. The chain uses TRBV7-8 and TRBJ2-1, with 8 bases fitting TRBD2. CDR3 length: 16 residues. Trimming removed 5 bases from V and 4 bases from J; junction bases left unmatched: 10. In germline, CDR1 is SGHVS, CDR2 FQNEAQ. This CDR3 reads CASSTGLAGNYNEQFF. CDR3 nucleotide sequence: TGTGCCAGCAGCACCGGACTAGCCGGTAATTACAATGAGCAGTTCTTC.

The genes are TRBV20-1 and TRBJ1-4, with D possibly being TRBD1 (5 bases). Germline V CDR1 and CDR2: DFQATT, SNEGSKA (reference sequence). This CDR3 has 14 amino acids. Trimming cost V 3 bases and J 8 bases, with 16 bases left between them. CDR3 sequence reads: CSASRAPGQEKLFF. The CDR3 DNA reads as TGCAGTGCTAGTCGGGCACCAGGGCAGGAAAAACTGTTTTTT.

J is TRBJ1-1 and V is TRBV27; D perhaps matches TRBD1 (5 bases). The CDR3 spans 19 residues. The ends were cut back, 0 bases at V and 0 bases at J, with 20 bases in the middle. Germline V gene lookup returns CDR1 MNHEY and CDR2 SMNVEV (reference sequence). CDR3 in amino acids: CASSLSGNLGGIMNTEAFF. For the CDR3, the DNA is TGTGCCAGCAGTTTATCAGGAAATTTGGGGGGAATCATGAACACTGAAGCTTTCTTT.

This rearrangement joins TRBV5-1 to TRBJ2-3, with 7 nucleotides matching TRBD2. This CDR3 is 15 amino acids long. V trimming: 3 bases; J trimming: 2 bases; junction bases outside the gene matches: 6. Per the germline V gene, CDR1 is SGHRS and CDR2 is YFSETQ. The DNA of the CDR3 is TGCGCCAGCAGCTACCGGGGAGGGGACACAGATACGCAGTATTTT. Translating gives CASSYRGGDTDTQYF.

The rearrangement joins TRBV20-1 to TRBJ2-7; 11 bases agree with TRBD1. Germline V gives CDR1 DFQATT, CDR2 SNEGSKA (reference sequence). This CDR3 is built from 15 residues. V gave up 6 bases and J gave up 3 bases; unmatched junction bases: 10. CDR3 protein: CSASRDRGRLYEQYF. For the CDR3, the DNA is TGCAGTGCCAGTCGGGACAGGGGGAGGCTCTACGAGCAGTACTTC.

The rearrangement links TRBV28 to TRBJ2-1; D might be TRBD2 (5 bases). Trimming removed 3 bases from V and 6 bases from J, with 9 bases in between. This CDR3 is 13 amino acids long. Germline lookup yields CDR1 MDHEN and CDR2 SYDVKM. CDR3 region: CASSLRVGNEQFF. The CDR3, as DNA: TGTGCCAGCAGTTTGAGGGTCGGCAATGAGCAGTTCTTC.